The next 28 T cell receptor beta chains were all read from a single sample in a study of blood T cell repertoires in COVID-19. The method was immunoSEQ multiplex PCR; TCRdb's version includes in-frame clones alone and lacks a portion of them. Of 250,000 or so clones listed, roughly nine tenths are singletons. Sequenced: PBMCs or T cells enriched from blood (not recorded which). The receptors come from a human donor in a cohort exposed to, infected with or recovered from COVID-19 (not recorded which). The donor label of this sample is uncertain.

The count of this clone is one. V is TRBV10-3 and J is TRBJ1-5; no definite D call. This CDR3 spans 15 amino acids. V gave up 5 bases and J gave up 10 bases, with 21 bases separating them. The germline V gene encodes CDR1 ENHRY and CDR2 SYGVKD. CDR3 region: CAISYRPGAGEPQHF. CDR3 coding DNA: TGTGCCATCAGTTACCGTCCCGGAGCGGGAGAACCCCAGCATTTT.

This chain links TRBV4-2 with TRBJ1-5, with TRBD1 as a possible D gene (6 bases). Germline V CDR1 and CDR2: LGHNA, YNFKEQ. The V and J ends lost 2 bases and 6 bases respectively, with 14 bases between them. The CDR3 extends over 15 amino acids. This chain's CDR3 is CASSQMEGGGQPQHF. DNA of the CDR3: TGTGCCAGCAGCCAAATGGAGGGAGGGGGTCAGCCCCAGCATTTT.

CDR3 DNA: TGTGCCAGCAGCCAAGTTATTCTGACTAGCGGGGGGCAAACAGATACGCAGTATTTT. The encoded protein is CASSQVILTSGGQTDTQYF. The chain has TRBV4-2 and TRBJ2-3; 13 nucleotides match TRBD2. J was trimmed by 3 bases and V by 1 base; bases with no gene match: 10. Germline CDR1 reads LGHNA; CDR2 reads YNFKEQ. This CDR3 is 19 amino acids long.

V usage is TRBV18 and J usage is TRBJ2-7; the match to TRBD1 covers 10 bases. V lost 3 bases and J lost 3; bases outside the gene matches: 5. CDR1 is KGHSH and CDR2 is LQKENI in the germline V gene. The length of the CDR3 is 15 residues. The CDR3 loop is CASSPGTGEVYEQYF. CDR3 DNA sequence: TGTGCCAGCTCACCTGGGACAGGGGAAGTCTACGAGCAGTACTTC.

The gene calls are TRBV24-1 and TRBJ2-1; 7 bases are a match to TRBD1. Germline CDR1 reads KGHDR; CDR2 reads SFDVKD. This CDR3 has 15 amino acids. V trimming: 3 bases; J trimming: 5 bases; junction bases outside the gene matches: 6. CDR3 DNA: TGTGCCACCAGTGATCTCCGGGACAGAGACAATGAGCAGTTCTTC. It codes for CATSDLRDRDNEQFF.

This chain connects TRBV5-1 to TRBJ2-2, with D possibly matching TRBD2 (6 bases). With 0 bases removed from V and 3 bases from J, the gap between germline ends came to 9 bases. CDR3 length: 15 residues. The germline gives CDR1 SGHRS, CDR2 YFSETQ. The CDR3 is CASSLDSGYTGELFF. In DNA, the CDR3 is TGCGCCAGCAGCTTGGATAGCGGTTACACCGGGGAGCTGTTTTTT.

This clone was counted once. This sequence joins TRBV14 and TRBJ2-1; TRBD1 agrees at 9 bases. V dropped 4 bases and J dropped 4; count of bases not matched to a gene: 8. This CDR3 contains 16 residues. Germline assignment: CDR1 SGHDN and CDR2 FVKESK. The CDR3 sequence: CASSPDRGLDYNEQFF. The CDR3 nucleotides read TGTGCCAGCAGCCCGGACAGGGGACTGGATTACAATGAGCAGTTCTTC. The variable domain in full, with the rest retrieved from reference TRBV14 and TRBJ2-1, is EAGVTQFPSHSVIEKGQTVTLRCDPISGHDNLYWYRRVMGKEIKFLLHFVKESKQDESGMPNNRFLAERTGGTYSTLKVQPAELEDSGVYFCASSPDRGLDYNEQFFGPGTRLTVL.

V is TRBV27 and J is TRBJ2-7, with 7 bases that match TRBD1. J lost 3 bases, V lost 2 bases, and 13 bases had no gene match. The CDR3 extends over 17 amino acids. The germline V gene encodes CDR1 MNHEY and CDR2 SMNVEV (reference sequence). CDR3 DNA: TGTGCCAGCAGTTTAGCTTTTGAGGTTCCAGGGGGCTACGAGCAGTACTTC. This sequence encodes CASSLAFEVPGGYEQYF.

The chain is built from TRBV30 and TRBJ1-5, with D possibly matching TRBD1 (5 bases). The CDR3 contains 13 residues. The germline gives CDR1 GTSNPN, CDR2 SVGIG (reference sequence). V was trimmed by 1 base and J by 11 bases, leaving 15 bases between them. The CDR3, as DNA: TGTGCCTGGAGTGAGGGGCGCTCAGGAACCCAGCATTTT. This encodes CAWSEGRSGTQHF. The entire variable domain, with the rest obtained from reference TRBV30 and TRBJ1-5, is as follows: SQTIHQWPATLVQPVGSPLSLECTVEGTSNPNLYWYRQAAGRGLQLLFYSVGIGQISSEVPQNLSASRPQDRQFILSSKKLLLSDSGFYLCAWSEGRSGTQHFGDGTRLSIL.

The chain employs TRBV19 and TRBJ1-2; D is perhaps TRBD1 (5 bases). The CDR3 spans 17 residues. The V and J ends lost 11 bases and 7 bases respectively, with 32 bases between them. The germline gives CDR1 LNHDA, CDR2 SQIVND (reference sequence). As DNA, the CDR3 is TGTGCCGGGAAGACAGTGGGAAGAGCCGGGAGGGCTGGTGGCTACACCTTC. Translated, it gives CAGKTVGRAGRAGGYTF. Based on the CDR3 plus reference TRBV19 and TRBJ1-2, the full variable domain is DGGITQSPKYLFRKEGQNVTLSCEQNLNHDAMYWYRQDPGQGLRLIYYSQIVNDFQKGDIAEGYSVSREKKESFPLTVTSAQKNPTAFYLCAGKTVGRAGRAGGYTFGSGTRLTVV.

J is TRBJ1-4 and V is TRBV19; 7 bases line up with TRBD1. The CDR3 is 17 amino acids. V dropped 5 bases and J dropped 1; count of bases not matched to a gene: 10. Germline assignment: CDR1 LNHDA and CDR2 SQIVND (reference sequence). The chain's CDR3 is CASSHDRVGVTNEKLFF. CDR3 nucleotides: TGTGCCAGTAGTCACGACAGGGTCGGAGTAACTAATGAAAAACTGTTTTTT. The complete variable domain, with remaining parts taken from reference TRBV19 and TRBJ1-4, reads DGGITQSPKYLFRKEGQNVTLSCEQNLNHDAMYWYRQDPGQGLRLIYYSQIVNDFQKGDIAEGYSVSREKKESFPLTVTSAQKNPTAFYLCASSHDRVGVTNEKLFFGSGTQLSVL.

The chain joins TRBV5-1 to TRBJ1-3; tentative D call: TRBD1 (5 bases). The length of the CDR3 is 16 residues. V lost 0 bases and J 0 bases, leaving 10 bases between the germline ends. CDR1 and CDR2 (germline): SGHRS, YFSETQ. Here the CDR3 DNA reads TGCGCCAGCAGCTTGGGGCAGGGACTCTCTGGAAACACCATATATTTT. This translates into CASSLGQGLSGNTIYF.

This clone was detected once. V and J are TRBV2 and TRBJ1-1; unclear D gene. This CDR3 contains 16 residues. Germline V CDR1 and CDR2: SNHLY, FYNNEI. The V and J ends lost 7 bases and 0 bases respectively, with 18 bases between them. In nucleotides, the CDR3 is TGTGCCAGCACGAGGGAGGCAGTGTTATTGAACACTGAAGCTTTCTTT. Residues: CASTREAVLLNTEAFF. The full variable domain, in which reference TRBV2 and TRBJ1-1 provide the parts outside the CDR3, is EPEVTQTPSHQVTQMGQEVILRCVPISNHLYFYWYRQILGQKVEFLVSFYNNEISEKSEIFDDQFSVERPDGSNFTLKIRSTKLEDSAMYFCASTREAVLLNTEAFFGQGTRLTVV.

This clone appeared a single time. CDR3 nucleotide sequence: TGTGCCAGCAGCTACCAGGGGTCCTACAATGAGCAGTTCTTC. Protein: CASSYQGSYNEQFF. The rearrangement uses TRBV7-2 and TRBJ2-1; the D gene is possibly TRBD1 (6 bases). Germline CDR1 and CDR2: SGHTA and FQGNSA. The length of the CDR3 is 14 residues. The V gene lost 4 bases and the J gene lost 1 base, with 8 bases spanning the gap.

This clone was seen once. The CDR3 nucleotides read TGCAGTGCTAGTCCTCTAGCGGGGAGACACACAGATACGCAGTATTTT. This gives the protein CSASPLAGRHTDTQYF. J is TRBJ2-3 and V is TRBV20-1; 9 bases align to TRBD2. The V gene end was trimmed by 3 bases and the J gene end by 2 bases; junction bases not matched to a gene: 9. The V gene's germline CDR1 is DFQATT and CDR2 SNEGSKA (reference sequence). The CDR3 covers 16 residues.

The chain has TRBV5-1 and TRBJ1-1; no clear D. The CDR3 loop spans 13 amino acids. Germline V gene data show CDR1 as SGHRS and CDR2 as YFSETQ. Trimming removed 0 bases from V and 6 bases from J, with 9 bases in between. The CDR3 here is CASSLVGGAEAFF. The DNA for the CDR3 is TGCGCCAGCAGCTTGGTAGGCGGGGCTGAAGCTTTCTTT.

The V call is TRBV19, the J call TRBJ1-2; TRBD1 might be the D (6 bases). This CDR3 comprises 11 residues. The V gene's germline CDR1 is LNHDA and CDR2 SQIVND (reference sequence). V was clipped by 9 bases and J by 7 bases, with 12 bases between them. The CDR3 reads CARRGRSGYTF. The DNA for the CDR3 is TGTGCCAGAAGGGGGAGAAGTGGCTACACCTTC.

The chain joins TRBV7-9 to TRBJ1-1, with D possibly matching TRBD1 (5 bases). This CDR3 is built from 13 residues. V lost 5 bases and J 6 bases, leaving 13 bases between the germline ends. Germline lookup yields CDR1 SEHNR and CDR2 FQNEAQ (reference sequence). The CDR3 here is CASSLGGVSEAFF. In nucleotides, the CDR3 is TGTGCCAGCAGCCTCGGGGGGGTGTCTGAAGCTTTCTTT.

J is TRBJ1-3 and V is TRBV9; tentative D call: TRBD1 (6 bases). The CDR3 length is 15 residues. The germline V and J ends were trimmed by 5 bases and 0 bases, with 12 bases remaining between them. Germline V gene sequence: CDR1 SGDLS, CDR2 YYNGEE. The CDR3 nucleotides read TGTGCCAGCAGTTCCGGGACAAGCTCTGGAAACACCATATATTTT. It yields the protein CASSSGTSSGNTIYF.

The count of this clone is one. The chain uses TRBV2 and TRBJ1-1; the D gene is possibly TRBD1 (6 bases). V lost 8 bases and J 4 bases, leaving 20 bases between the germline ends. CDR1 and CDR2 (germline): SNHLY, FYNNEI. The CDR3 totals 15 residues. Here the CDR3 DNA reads TGTGCCAGCTTCTTGCGGGCAGGGGCGAGCACTGAAGCTTTCTTT. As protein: CASFLRAGASTEAFF. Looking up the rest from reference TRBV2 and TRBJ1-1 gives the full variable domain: EPEVTQTPSHQVTQMGQEVILRCVPISNHLYFYWYRQILGQKVEFLVSFYNNEISEKSEIFDDQFSVERPDGSNFTLKIRSTKLEDSAMYFCASFLRAGASTEAFFGQGTRLTVV.

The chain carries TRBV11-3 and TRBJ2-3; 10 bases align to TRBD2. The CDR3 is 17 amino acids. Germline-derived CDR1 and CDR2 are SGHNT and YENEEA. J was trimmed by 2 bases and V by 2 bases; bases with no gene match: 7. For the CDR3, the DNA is TGTGCCAGCAGCTTACGGAGGACTAGCGGAACCACAGATACGCAGTATTTT. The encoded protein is CASSLRRTSGTTDTQYF.

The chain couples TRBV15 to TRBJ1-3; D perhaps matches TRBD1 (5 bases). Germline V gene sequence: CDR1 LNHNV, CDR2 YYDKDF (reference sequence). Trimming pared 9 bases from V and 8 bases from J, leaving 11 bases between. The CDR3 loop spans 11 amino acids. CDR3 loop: CATGHRDTIYF. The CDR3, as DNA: TGTGCCACTGGACACCGTGACACCATATATTTT.

DNA for the CDR3: TGCGCCAGCAGCCAAGGGCCAGGCCGACGGGGGGGCGCAGGCTATGGCTACACCTTC. Translation: CASSQGPGRRGGAGYGYTF. V usage is TRBV4-1 and J usage is TRBJ1-2; possibly TRBD1 for D (6 bases). The CDR3 length is 19 residues. The germline gives CDR1 MGHRA, CDR2 YSYEKL. With 1 base removed from V and 4 bases from J, the gap between germline ends came to 25 bases.

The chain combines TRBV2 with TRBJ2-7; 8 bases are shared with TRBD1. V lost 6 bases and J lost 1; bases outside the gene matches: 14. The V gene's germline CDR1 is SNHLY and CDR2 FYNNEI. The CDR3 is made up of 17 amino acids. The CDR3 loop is CASREKLTGGKSYEQYF. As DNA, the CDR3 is TGTGCCAGCAGAGAAAAATTAACAGGGGGGAAATCCTACGAGCAGTACTTC.

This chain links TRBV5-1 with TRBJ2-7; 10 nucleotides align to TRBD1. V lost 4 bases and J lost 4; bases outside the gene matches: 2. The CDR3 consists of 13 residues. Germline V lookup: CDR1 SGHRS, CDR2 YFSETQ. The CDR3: CASSDRGHYEQYF. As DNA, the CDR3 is TGCGCCAGCAGCGACAGGGGGCATTACGAGCAGTACTTC.

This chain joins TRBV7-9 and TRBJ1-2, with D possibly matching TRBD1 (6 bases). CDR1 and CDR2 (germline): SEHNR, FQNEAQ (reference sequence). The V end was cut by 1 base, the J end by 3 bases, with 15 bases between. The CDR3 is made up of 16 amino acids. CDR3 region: CASSLDSWAGDYGYTF. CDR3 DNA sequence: TGTGCCAGCAGCTTAGATAGTTGGGCAGGGGACTATGGCTACACCTTC.

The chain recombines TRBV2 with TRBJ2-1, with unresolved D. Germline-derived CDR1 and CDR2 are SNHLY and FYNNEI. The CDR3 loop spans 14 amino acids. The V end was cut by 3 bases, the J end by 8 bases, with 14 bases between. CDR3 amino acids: CASSEFWIGDEQFF. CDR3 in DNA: TGTGCCAGCAGTGAGTTTTGGATAGGAGATGAGCAGTTCTTC.

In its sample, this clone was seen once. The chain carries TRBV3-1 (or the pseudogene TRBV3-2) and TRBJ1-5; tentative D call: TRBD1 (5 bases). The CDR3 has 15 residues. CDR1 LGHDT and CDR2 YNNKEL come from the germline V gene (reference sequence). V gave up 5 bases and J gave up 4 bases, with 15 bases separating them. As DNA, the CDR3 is TGTGCCAGCAGCGCCGGACAAAGCGGGAATCAGCCCCAGCATTTT. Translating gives CASSAGQSGNQPQHF.